These 6 T cell receptor beta chains originate from one sample sequenced in a study of T cells in Graves' hyperthyroidism and ophthalmopathy. TCR beta CDR3 region amplification was performed from RNA transcripts. Carried out on the TCR CDR3, a first-round RT-PCR used the HTBI primer set. In TCRdb, the multiplex PCR reads were re-called with MiXCR into one record per CDR3 protein. The table has about 570,000 distinct CDR3 sequences, just over 45% seen once. The sequencing sample was made of peripheral blood or thyroid tissue (not recorded which). The receptors shown here come from an adult woman with Graves' disease, either hyperthyroidism or ophthalmopathy (not recorded which).

The table lists this clonotype with many counts. Compared with germline, one end of the junction differs, possibly owing to a read error. The chain has TRBV7-2 and TRBJ2-7, with 7 bases matching TRBD2. Germline values: CDR1 SGHTA, CDR2 FQGNSA. The CDR3 sequence is 15 residues long. Here the CDR3 DNA reads TGCGCCAGCAGCTTGCAGGGCGGGAGCTCCTACGAGCAGTACTTC. Its protein is CASSLQGGSSYEQYF.

The table lists this clonotype with many counts. The CDR3 is CSAWGQGGNQPQHF. The CDR3 coding sequence is TGCAGTGCTTGGGGACAGGGTGGCAATCAGCCCCAGCATTTT. The chain uses TRBV20-1 and TRBJ1-5, with TRBD1 matching 9 bases. There are 14 residues in the CDR3. Looked up from germline, CDR1 is DFQATT and CDR2 is SNEGSKA (reference sequence). Germline trimming cut 5 bases from V and 2 bases from J; bases unmatched to any gene: 4.

V and J are TRBV20-1 and TRBJ2-7; possible D gene TRBD1, 5 bases. There are 11 residues in the CDR3. Germline values: CDR1 DFQATT, CDR2 SNEGSKA (reference sequence). The V gene lost 6 bases and the J gene lost 2 bases, with 8 bases spanning the gap. As DNA, the CDR3 is TGCAGTGCAGGGGATGCCTACGAGCAGTACTTC. Protein sequence: CSAGDAYEQYF.

Many counts were recorded for this clonotype. J is TRBJ2-7 and V is TRBV5-1; 7 positions agree with TRBD1. Germline CDR1 SGHRS, CDR2 YFSETQ. The V and J ends lost 2 bases and 7 bases, in that order; junction bases with no gene match: 9. CDR3 length: 14 amino acids. The CDR3: CASSFRTGQGEQYF. The CDR3 DNA reads as TGCGCCAGCAGCTTTCGGACAGGCCAAGGGGAGCAGTACTTC.

This clonotype has more than one count but fewer than ten. The V and J genes are TRBV9 and TRBJ2-6; 7 bases agree with TRBD1. Germline CDR1 reads SGDLS; CDR2 reads YYNGEE. This CDR3 has 16 amino acids. With V trimmed by 3 bases and J by 0 bases, 3 bases remained unmatched. The CDR3 sequence: CASSEGQYSGANVLTF. In DNA, the CDR3 is TGTGCCAGCAGCGAGGGACAGTACTCTGGGGCCAACGTCCTGACTTTC.

The sample holds one count of this clonotype. The gene calls are TRBV6-5 and TRBJ1-1; D is undetermined. With 6 bases removed from V and 7 bases from J, the gap between germline ends came to 9 bases. The germline V gene encodes CDR1 MNHEY and CDR2 SVGAGI. The CDR3 sequence is 11 residues long. The CDR3 region has the DNA TGTGCCAGCAGGAACTACCGTGAAGCTTTCTTT. It codes for CASRNYREAFF.